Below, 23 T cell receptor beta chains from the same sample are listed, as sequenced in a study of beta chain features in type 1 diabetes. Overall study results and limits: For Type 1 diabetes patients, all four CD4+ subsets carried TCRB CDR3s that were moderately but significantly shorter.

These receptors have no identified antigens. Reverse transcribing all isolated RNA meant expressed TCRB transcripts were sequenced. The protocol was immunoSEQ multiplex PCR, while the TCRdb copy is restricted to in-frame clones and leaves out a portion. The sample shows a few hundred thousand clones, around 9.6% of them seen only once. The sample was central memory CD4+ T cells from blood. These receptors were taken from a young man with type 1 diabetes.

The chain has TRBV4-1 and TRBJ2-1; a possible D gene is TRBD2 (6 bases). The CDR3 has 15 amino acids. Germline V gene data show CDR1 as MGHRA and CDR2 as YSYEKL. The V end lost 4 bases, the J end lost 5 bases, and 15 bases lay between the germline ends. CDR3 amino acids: CASSPTSVRDNEQFF. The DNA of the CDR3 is TGCGCCAGCAGCCCGACTAGTGTTCGGGACAATGAGCAGTTCTTC.

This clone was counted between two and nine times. For the CDR3, the DNA is TGTGCCAGTAATATCCTGCAGGGGGCATCTGGCTACACCTTC. It encodes CASNILQGASGYTF. V and J are TRBV19 and TRBJ1-2; TRBD1 aligns across 8 bases. After removal of 7 bases from V and 7 bases from J, the junction contained 11 bases not matched to a gene. This CDR3 is 14 amino acids long. The germline V gene encodes CDR1 LNHDA and CDR2 SQIVND (reference sequence).

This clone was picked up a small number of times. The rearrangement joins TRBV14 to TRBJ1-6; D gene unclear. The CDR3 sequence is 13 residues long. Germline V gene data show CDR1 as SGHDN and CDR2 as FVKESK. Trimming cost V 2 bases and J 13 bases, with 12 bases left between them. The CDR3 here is CASSQTGSGPLHF. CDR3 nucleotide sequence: TGTGCCAGCAGCCAAACGGGGTCCGGGCCCCTCCACTTT.

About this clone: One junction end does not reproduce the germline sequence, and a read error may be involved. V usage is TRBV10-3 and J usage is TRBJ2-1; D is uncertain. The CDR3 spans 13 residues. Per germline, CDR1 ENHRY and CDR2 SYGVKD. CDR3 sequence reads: CATSESSYNEQFF. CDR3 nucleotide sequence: TGTGCCACCAGTGAAAGCTCCTACAATGAGCAGTTCTTC.

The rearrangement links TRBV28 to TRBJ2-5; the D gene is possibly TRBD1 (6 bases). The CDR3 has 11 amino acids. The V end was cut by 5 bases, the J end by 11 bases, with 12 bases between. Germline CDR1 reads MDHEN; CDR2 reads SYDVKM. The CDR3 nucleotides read TGTGCCAGCAGTAACCGACAGGAGCAGTACTTC. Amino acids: CASSNRQEQYF.

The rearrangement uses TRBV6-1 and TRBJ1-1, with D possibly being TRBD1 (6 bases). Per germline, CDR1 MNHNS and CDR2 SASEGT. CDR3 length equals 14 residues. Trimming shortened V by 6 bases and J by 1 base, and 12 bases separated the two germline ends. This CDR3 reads CASRSEGGNTEAFF. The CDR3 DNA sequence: TGTGCCAGCAGGTCCGAGGGGGGGAACACTGAAGCTTTCTTT.

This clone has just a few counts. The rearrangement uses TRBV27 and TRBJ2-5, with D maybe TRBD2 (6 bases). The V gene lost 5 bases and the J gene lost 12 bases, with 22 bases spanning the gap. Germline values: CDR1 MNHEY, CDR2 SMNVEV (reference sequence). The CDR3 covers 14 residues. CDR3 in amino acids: CASSLDLTSSPKYF. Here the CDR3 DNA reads TGTGCCAGCAGTCTCGATCTGACTAGTTCACCGAAGTACTTC.

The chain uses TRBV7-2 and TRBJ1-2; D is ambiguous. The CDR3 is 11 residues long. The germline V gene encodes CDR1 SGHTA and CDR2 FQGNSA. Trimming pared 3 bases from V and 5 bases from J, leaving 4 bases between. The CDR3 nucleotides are TGTGCCAGCAGCTTCGCATATGGCTACACCTTC. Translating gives CASSFAYGYTF. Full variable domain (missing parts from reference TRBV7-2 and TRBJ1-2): GAGVSQSPSNKVTEKGKDVELRCDPISGHTALYWYRQSLGQGLEFLIYFQGNSAPDKSGLPSDRFSAERTGGSVSTLTIQRTQQEDSAVYLCASSFAYGYTFGSGTRLTVV.

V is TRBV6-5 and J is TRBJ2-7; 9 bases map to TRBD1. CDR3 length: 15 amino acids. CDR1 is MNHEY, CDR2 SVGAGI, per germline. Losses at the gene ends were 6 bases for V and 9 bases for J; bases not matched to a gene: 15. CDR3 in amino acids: CASRPGTGKGLGQYF. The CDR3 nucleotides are TGTGCCAGCAGACCCGGGACAGGGAAGGGGCTGGGGCAGTACTTC.

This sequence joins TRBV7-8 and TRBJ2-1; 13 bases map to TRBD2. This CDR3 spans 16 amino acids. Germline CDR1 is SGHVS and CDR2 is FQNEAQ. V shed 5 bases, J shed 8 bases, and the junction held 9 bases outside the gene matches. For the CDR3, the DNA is TGTGCCAGCAGCGTTAGAGGGACTAGCGGGAAAGATGAGCAGTTCTTC. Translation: CASSVRGTSGKDEQFF.

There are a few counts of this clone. In nucleotides, the CDR3 is TGTGCCAGCAGCTTACGGGGGGCTAATGAAAAACTGTTTTTT. Translation: CASSLRGANEKLFF. This chain uses TRBV7-3 with TRBJ1-4, with TRBD1 as a possible D gene (5 bases). The CDR3 runs 14 residues. Trimming left V 2 bases short and J 3 bases short, with 7 bases between. CDR1 is SGHTA and CDR2 is FQGTGA in the germline V gene.

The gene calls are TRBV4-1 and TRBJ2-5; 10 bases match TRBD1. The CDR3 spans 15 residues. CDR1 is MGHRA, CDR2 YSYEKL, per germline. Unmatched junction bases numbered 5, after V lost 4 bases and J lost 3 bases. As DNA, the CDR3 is TGCGCCAGCAGCCGACCGGGACAGGGGAAAGAGACCCAGTACTTC. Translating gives CASSRPGQGKETQYF.

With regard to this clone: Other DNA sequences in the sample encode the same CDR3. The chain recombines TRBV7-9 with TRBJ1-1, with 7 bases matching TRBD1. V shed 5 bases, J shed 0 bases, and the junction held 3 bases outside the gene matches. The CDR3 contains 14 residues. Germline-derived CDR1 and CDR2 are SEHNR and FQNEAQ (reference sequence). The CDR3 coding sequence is TGTGCCAGCAGCCTGGGACAGTTGAACACTGAAGCTTTCTTT. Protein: CASSLGQLNTEAFF.

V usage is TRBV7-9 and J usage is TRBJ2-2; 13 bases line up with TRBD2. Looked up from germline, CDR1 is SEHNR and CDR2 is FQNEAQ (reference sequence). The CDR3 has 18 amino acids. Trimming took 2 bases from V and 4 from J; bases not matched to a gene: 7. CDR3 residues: CASSLQLAGGSTTGELFF. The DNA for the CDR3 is TGTGCCAGCAGCTTACAACTAGCGGGAGGGTCTACCACCGGGGAGCTGTTTTTT.

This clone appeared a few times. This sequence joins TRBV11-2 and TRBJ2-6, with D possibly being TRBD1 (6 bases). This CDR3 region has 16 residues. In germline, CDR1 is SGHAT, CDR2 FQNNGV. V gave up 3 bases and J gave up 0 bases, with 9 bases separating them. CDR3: CASSLVRGSGANVLTF. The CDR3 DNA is TGTGCCAGCAGCTTGGTCAGGGGCTCTGGGGCCAACGTCCTGACTTTC.

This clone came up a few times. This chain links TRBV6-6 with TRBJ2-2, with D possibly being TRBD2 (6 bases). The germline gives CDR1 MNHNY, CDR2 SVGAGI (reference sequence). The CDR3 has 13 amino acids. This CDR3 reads CSIREANTGELFF. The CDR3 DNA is TGTTCCATAAGGGAGGCGAACACCGGGGAGCTGTTTTTT.

For the CDR3, the DNA is TGCGCCAGCAGCTTACAGGGGAACTATGGCTACACCTTC. Its translation is CASSLQGNYGYTF. The chain employs TRBV5-1 and TRBJ1-2, with TRBD1 matching 7 bases. Germline V gives CDR1 SGHRS, CDR2 YFSETQ. The CDR3 loop spans 13 amino acids. Unmatched junction bases numbered 0, after V lost 2 bases and J lost 2 bases.

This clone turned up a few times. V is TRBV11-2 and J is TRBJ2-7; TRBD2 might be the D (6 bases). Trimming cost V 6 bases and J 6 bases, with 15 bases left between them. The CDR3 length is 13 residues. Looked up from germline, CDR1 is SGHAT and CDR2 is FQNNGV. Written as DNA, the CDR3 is TGTGCCAGCAGGCGGGTCGGGGGAAGCGAGCAGTACTTC. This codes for CASRRVGGSEQYF.

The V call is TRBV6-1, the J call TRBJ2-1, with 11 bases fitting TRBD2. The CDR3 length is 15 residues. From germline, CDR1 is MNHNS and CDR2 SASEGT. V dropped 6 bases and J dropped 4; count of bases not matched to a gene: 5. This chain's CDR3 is CASSPGLADYNEQFF. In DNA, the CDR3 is TGTGCCAGCAGCCCGGGACTAGCGGATTACAATGAGCAGTTCTTC.

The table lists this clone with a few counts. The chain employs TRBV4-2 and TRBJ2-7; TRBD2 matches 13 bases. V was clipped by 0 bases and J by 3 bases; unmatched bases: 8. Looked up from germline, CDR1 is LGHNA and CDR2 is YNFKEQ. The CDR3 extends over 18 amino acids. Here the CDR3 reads CASSQDHGTSGIGYEQYF. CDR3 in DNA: TGTGCCAGCAGCCAAGACCACGGGACTAGCGGGATCGGCTACGAGCAGTACTTC.

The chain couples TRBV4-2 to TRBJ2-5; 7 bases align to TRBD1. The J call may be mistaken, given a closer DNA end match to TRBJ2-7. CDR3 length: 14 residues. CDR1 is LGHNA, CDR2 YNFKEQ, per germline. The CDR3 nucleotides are TGTGCCAGCAGGAAGGACAGGAGCTCCTACGAGCAGTACTTC. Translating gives CASRKDRSSYEQYF.

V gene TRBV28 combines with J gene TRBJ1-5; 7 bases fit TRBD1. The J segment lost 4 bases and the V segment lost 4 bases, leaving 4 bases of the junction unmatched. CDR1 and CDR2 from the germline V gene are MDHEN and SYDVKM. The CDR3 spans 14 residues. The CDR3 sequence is CASSSTGWNQPQHF. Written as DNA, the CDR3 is TGTGCCAGCAGTTCGACAGGGTGGAATCAGCCCCAGCATTTT.

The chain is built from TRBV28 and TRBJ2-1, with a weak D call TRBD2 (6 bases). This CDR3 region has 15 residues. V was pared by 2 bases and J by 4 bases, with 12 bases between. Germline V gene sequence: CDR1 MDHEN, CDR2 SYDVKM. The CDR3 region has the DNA TGTGCCAGCAGTTTACTCTTGGGGGGATACAATGAGCAGTTCTTC. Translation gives CASSLLLGGYNEQFF.